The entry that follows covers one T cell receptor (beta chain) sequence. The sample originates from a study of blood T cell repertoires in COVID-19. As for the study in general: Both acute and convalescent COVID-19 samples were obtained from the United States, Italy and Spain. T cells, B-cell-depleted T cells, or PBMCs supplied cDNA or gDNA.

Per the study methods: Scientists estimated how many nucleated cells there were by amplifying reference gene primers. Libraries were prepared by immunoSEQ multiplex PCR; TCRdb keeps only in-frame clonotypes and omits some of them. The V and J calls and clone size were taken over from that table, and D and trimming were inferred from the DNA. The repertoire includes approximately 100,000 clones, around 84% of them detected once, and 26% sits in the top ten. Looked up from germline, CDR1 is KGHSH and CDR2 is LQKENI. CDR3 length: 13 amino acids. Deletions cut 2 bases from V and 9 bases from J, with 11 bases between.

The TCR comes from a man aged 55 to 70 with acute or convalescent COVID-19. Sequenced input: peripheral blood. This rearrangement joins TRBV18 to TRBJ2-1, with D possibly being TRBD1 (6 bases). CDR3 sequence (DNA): TGTGCCAGCTCACCAGGCCGAGGGGGTGAGCAGTTCTTC. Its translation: CASSPGRGGEQFF.